Listed below are T cell receptor beta chains from one sample, sequenced in a study of shared clonotypes between healthy human individuals. Repertoires were generated with immunoSEQ multiplex PCR, while TCRdb's copy carries only in-frame clones and drops some. In the table there are some 2.1 million clones, just under 95% of which are singletons. Sequencing was done on a sample of naive CD8+ T cells sorted from blood. The receptors originated from a man between 18 and 35 years old in good health. CDR3s include the opening cysteine and the closing phenylalanine or tryptophan.

V	CDR3
TRBV4-1	CASSHQDSQGGELFF
TRBV5-8	CASSLFMPRTGEAFF
TRBV4-1	CASSQDPSNQPQHF
TRBV21-1	CASNPHLRDRGYEQYF
TRBV13	CASSYQSSYEQYF
TRBV7-8	CASSLEGSSNEKLFF
TRBV9	CASSSNRAARTYEQYF
TRBV5-6	CASSLPVAGGTNTGELFF
TRBV4-1	CASSQEGAGVAADTQYF
TRBV27	CASSLSPKTLADTQYF
TRBV4-3	CASSQALASENTGELFF
TRBV4-3	CASSQDFGLAASTDTQYF
TRBV5-5	CASSLVGQTNTGELFF
TRBV28	CASSFSRDIANYGYTF
TRBV28	CASSYGTGDGYTF
TRBV11-3	CASSSTGNEQYF
TRBV7-9	CASSLATGVYGYTF
TRBV4-2	CASSQESQGPANSTGELFF
TRBV13	CASSLGGTGGYEQYF
TRBV30	CAWRESDRETQYF